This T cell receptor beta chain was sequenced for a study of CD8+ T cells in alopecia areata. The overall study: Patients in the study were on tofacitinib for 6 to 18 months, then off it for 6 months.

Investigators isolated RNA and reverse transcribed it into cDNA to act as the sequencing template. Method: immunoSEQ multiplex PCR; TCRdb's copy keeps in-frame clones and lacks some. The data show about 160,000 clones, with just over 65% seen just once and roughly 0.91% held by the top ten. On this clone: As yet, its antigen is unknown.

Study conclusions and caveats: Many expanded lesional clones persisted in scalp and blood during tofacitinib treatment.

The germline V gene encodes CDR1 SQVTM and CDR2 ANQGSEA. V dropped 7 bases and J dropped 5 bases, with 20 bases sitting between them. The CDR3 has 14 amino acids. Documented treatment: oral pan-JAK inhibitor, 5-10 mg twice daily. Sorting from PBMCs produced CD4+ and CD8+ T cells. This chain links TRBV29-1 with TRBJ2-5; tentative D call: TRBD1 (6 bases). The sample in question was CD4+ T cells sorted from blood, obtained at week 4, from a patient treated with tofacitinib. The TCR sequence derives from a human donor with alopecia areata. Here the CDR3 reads CSAHQGHAGETQYF. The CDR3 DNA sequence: TGCAGCGCTCACCAGGGACATGCAGGGGAGACCCAGTACTTC. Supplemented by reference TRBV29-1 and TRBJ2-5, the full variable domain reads SAVISQKPSRDICQRGTSLTIQCQVDSQVTMMFWYRQQPGQSLTLIATANQGSEATYESGFVIDKFPISRPNLTFSTLTVSNMSPEDSSIYLCSAHQGHAGETQYFGPGTRLLVL.